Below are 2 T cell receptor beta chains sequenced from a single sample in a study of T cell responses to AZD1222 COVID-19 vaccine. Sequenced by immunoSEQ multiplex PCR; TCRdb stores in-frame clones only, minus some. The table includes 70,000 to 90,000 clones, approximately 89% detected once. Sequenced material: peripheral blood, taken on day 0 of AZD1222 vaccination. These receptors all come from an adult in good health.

The CDR3 DNA is TGTGCCAGCAGCCAAGATATTGCCAGGAAAAGGGGAGGCTACACCTTC. Protein: CASSQDIARKRGGYTF. The chain is built from TRBV3-1 (or the pseudogene TRBV3-2) and TRBJ1-2, with a weak D call TRBD1 (5 bases). There are 16 residues in the CDR3. V lost 0 bases, J lost 8 bases, and 19 bases lay in between. CDR1 is LGHDT, CDR2 YNNKEL, per germline (reference sequence).

CDR3 nucleotides: TGTGCCAGCAGCCCTCAGGAGTATGGCTACACCTTC. Protein: CASSPQEYGYTF. J is TRBJ1-2 and V is TRBV6-2 or TRBV6-3; D not certain. V was shortened by 6 bases and J by 5 bases, with 10 bases between the two germline ends. CDR3 length: 12 residues. Germline CDR1 and CDR2: MNHEY and SVGEGT.